This TCR beta chain was profiled in a study of T cell repertoires in cytomegalovirus infection. Overall study findings and caveats: The ex vivo response showed dominance by HLA-C-restricted CMV-specific TCR beta clonotypes.

TCRdb reprocessed the reads via MiXCR and lists one record per CDR3 protein. Of hundreds of thousands of distinct CDR3 sequences listed, 10% to 12% are singletons. Many counts were recorded for this clonotype. Its target is not known. One junction end disagrees with the germline gene, perhaps due to a read error. This CDR3 region has 15 residues. Germline loops: CDR1 SGHVS, CDR2 FNYEAQ. V and J are TRBV7-6 and TRBJ2-5; D is possibly TRBD1 (7 bases). Sequenced: PBMCs. This receptor was obtained from a human donor in good health (CMV status not recorded). Some clones in this sample may be carry-over from other donors' samples. The CDR3 spells CASSPSGGQGETQYF. The CDR3 bases are TGTGCTAGCAGCCCCTCAGGGGGGCAGGGAGAGACCCAGTACTTC.